A selection of T cell receptor beta chains follows, all from one sample in a study of blood T cell repertoires in COVID-19. Produced via immunoSEQ multiplex PCR; TCRdb's table is partial and in-frame only. The table shows around 140,000 clones, with around 80% occurring only once. The sequenced material came from peripheral blood. The receptors come from a man in his fifties or sixties with acute or convalescent COVID-19. Both conserved end residues are part of each CDR3. A D gene is named only where the DNA matches it firmly. Clone size is given for some rows only: seen once, a few or many times, or a class if the clone is expanded.

v_gene,j_gene,abundance,d_gene,CDR3nt,CDR3aa
TRBV14,TRBJ1-2,many,-,TGTGCCAGCAGCCAGCTCCAATCAGGTGGCTACACCTTC,CASSQLQSGGYTF
TRBV12-3/TRBV12-4,TRBJ2-5,-,-,TGTGCCAGCAGCCGGGGATCTCAAGAGACCCAGTACTTC,CASSRGSQETQYF
TRBV7-6,TRBJ1-2,-,TRBD1,TGTGCCAGCAGCTTAGAGGAGACAGGGTCGGCTGGCTACACCTTC,CASSLEETGSAGYTF
TRBV3-1/TRBV3-2,TRBJ1-4,-,-,TGTGCCAGCAGCCGGGGGCCTAATGAAAAACTGTTTTTT,CASSRGPNEKLFF
TRBV20-1,TRBJ2-1,-,-,TGCAGTGCTAGTGGGCAGAAATCCTACAATGAGCAGTTCTTC,CSASGQKSYNEQFF
TRBV9,TRBJ1-2,-,-,TGTGCCAGCAGCGTAGCTACAGGCGGTGGCTACACCTTC,CASSVATGGGYTF
TRBV9,TRBJ2-2,-,-,TGTGCCAGCAGCGGTTTAGGGATAGGGGGTGAAAAGGGAACCGGGGAGCTGTTTTTT,CASSGLGIGGEKGTGELFF
TRBV12-3/TRBV12-4,TRBJ2-5,-,-,TGTGCCAGCAGTCCCGGTCGAGGGGAGACCCAGTACTTC,CASSPGRGETQYF
TRBV19,TRBJ2-1,-,TRBD2,TGTGCCAGTCGGCTAGCGGGGGGATACAATGAGCAGTTCTTC,CASRLAGGYNEQFF
TRBV24-1,TRBJ1-5,-,-,TGTGCCACCAGTGATTTGCGGAGGGTGGTTCAGCCCCAGCATTTT,CATSDLRRVVQPQHF
TRBV7-2,TRBJ1-2,-,TRBD1,TGTGCCAGCAGCCCGGGGGCGGGCAGGGGGCGGGTTGGCTACACCTTC,CASSPGAGRGRVGYTF
TRBV5-4,TRBJ1-3,-,TRBD1,TGTGCCAGCAGTTATGGACAGGGGCCGGGAGGAAACACCATATATTTT,CASSYGQGPGGNTIYF
TRBV6-6,TRBJ2-1,once,TRBD1,TGTGCCAGCAGCCGATCCGGGACAGGGGCCTACAATGAGCAGTTCTTC,CASSRSGTGAYNEQFF
TRBV3-1/TRBV3-2,TRBJ2-5,-,-,TGTGCCAGCAGCCCCCGGCGGGGACAAGAGACCCAGTACTTC,CASSPRRGQETQYF
TRBV21-1,TRBJ1-1,once,-,TGTGCCAGCAGCAAATCCGCTGAAGCTTTCTTT,CASSKSAEAFF
TRBV29-1,TRBJ2-5,-,-,TGCAGCGTTGAGGGGGGGCCGGGGGAGACCCAGTACTTC,CSVEGGPGETQYF
TRBV6-1,TRBJ1-3,-,-,TGTGCCAGCAGTGAGGCAGGGGCAATTGGAAACACCATATATTTT,CASSEAGAIGNTIYF
TRBV3-1/TRBV3-2,TRBJ1-2,-,-,TGTGCCAGCAGCTCACGAGGGTCCAACTATGGCTACACCTTC,CASSSRGSNYGYTF
TRBV6-5,TRBJ1-4,once,-,TGTGCCAGCAGTTACTCGGCCAGTGCGGATGAAAAACTGTTTTTT,CASSYSASADEKLFF
TRBV5-4,TRBJ1-1,-,-,TGTGCCAGCAACGACGGGTTGAGCACTGAAGCTTTCTTT,CASNDGLSTEAFF
TRBV7-3,TRBJ2-5,-,-,TGTGCCAGCAGCTTAGGGCTAGCCACCGAAGAGACCCAGTACTTC,CASSLGLATEETQYF
TRBV5-1,TRBJ1-4,-,TRBD1,TGCGCCAGCAGCATGGGACAGGGGGTAACTAATGAAAAACTGTTTTTT,CASSMGQGVTNEKLFF
TRBV2,TRBJ1-2,-,-,TGTGCCAGCGTTTCTATGGGGCAGGGGATCTCTGGCTACACCTTC,CASVSMGQGISGYTF
TRBV5-8,TRBJ1-5,-,-,TGTGCCAGCAGCTTGAGAGGAGCAAATCAGCCCCAGCATTTT,CASSLRGANQPQHF
TRBV7-8,TRBJ1-2,-,TRBD1,TGTGCCAGCAGCCCGAGGGACAGTAGCTATGGCTACACCTTC,CASSPRDSSYGYTF
TRBV6-1,TRBJ1-4,-,-,TGTGCCAGCAGTGATGCGGGGAGGAATGAAAAACTGTTTTTT,CASSDAGRNEKLFF
TRBV7-3,TRBJ2-3,-,TRBD1,TGTGCCAGCAGCCCGGGACAGGGCATAGATACGCAGTATTTT,CASSPGQGIDTQYF
TRBV19,TRBJ1-4,few,-,TGTGCCAGTAGTTCCGGTGGCAGGATTAATGAAAAACTGTTTTTT,CASSSGGRINEKLFF
TRBV19,TRBJ1-5,-,-,TGTGCCAGCACGTGGGCAGGGAACTTTATAGGAAATCAGCCCCAGCATTTT,CASTWAGNFIGNQPQHF
TRBV6-5,TRBJ2-7,-,TRBD1,TGTGCCAGCAGTTACTACAGGGGGTCCTACGAGCAGTACTTC,CASSYYRGSYEQYF
TRBV11-2,TRBJ1-1,-,TRBD1,TGTGCCAGCAGCAACCACAGGGGAAGGGGGTCGAACACTGAAGCTTTCTTT,CASSNHRGRGSNTEAFF
TRBV4-2,TRBJ1-6,-,-,TGTGCCAGCAGCCAAGAGTCAGGGTTGATAAATTCACCCCTCCACTTT,CASSQESGLINSPLHF
TRBV9,TRBJ1-1,-,TRBD1,TGTGCCAGCAGCGTAGGAATTGGGACAGAGAACACTGAAGCTTTCTTT,CASSVGIGTENTEAFF
TRBV30,TRBJ1-4,-,TRBD1,TGTGCCTGGAGTCCGGGGGACAGCCGGGAAAAACTGTTTTTT,CAWSPGDSREKLFF
TRBV29-1,TRBJ2-3,-,TRBD2,TGCAGCGTTCTGGGGGTTGGGACTAGCGGTGGCACAGATACGCAGTATTTT,CSVLGVGTSGGTDTQYF
TRBV6-5,TRBJ2-7,-,-,TGTGCCAGCAACAAAGCGTGGGGGGAAATGTACGAGCAGTACTTC,CASNKAWGEMYEQYF
TRBV7-2,TRBJ2-1,-,-,TGTGCCAGCAGCTTAGGGTCTAGCCGATACAATGAGCAGTTCTTC,CASSLGSSRYNEQFF
TRBV19,TRBJ1-1,-,-,TGTGCCAGTAGAATACAACAGGGTTCCCACACTGAAGCTTTCTTT,CASRIQQGSHTEAFF
TRBV12-3/TRBV12-4,TRBJ2-5,-,-,TGTGCCAGCACCCCGGGACTCCCAAGGACCCAGTACTTC,CASTPGLPRTQYF
TRBV4-1,TRBJ1-5,-,-,TGCGCCAGCAGCCAAGCGGGTAGCAATCAGCCCCAGCATTTT,CASSQAGSNQPQHF
TRBV18,TRBJ2-5,-,TRBD2,TGTGCCAGCTCACGGGGACTAGCGGCAAACCAAGAGACCCAGTACTTC,CASSRGLAANQETQYF
TRBV4-1,TRBJ2-6,-,-,TGCGCCAGCAGCCCTTCTCCTGGGGCCAACGTCCTGACTTTC,CASSPSPGANVLTF
TRBV5-8,TRBJ2-5,-,-,TGTGCCAGCAGCCGCGCGGAGACCCAGTACTTC,CASSRAETQYF
TRBV7-2,TRBJ2-5,-,TRBD2,TGTGCCAGCAGCTTAAGTGGGACTAGCGGGGGGGGCTCTCAAACCCAGTACTTC,CASSLSGTSGGGSQTQYF